The 25 T cell receptor beta chains presented below share a single source sample, sequenced in a study of T cells in Graves' hyperthyroidism and ophthalmopathy (dated by TCRdb to the late 2010s). Library generation was performed with multiplex PCR. Sequencer: Illumina HiSeq 2000. The TCR beta CDR3 regions were amplified from the RNA transcripts. The TCR CDR3 was subjected to a first round of RT-PCR using the HTBI primer set and the Qiagen OneStep RT-PCR kit. TCRdb passed the public sequencing reads through fastp at Q25 and MiXCR, retaining productive beta sequences. Each entry is one CDR3 protein sequence, shown with its most common DNA and genes. This sample lists fewer than 400,000 distinct CDR3 sequences; about an eighth were detected once. The ten largest clones capture 25% to 30% of the sample. The sequenced material came from blood. Receptors originate from a man aged 45-60 years with Graves' ophthalmopathy.

The chain carries TRBV5-1 and TRBJ2-1, with 12 positions matching TRBD2. Unmatched junction bases numbered 4, after V lost 3 bases and J lost 3 bases. The CDR3 consists of 16 residues. The germline V gene has CDR1 SGHRS and CDR2 YFSETQ. In nucleotides, the CDR3 is TGCGCCAGCAGCTCGAGACTAGCGGGAGACTACAATGAGCAGTTCTTC. Protein product: CASSSRLAGDYNEQFF. The variable domain in full, completed from reference TRBV5-1 and TRBJ2-1, reads KAGVTQTPRYLIKTRGQQVTLSCSPISGHRSVSWYQQTPGQGLQFLFEYFSETQRNKGNFPGRFSGRQFSNSRSEMNVSTLELGDSALYLCASSSRLAGDYNEQFFGPGTRLTVL.

Ten or more counts support this clonotype. The chain carries TRBV28 and TRBJ2-7; 8 nucleotides match TRBD1. Germline CDR1 MDHEN, CDR2 SYDVKM. CDR3 size: 14 residues. The junction had 3 bases not matched to a gene; V was cut back by 3 bases and J by 2 bases. This CDR3 reads CASSFTGGAYEQYF. CDR3 nucleotide sequence: TGTGCCAGCAGTTTTACAGGGGGTGCCTACGAGCAGTACTTC.

In the case of this clonotype: This sequence may be a read error, since a much larger clone differs from it by one base. The chain links TRBV28 to TRBJ2-7; TRBD1 matches at 10 bases. V was clipped by 6 bases and J by 2 bases; unmatched bases: 1. CDR1 MDHEN and CDR2 SYDVKM come from the germline V gene. The CDR3 is 13 amino acids. In DNA form, the CDR3 reads TGTGCCAGCAGGGACAGGGGGACCTACGAGCAGTACTTC. Translation: CASRDRGTYEQYF.

In its sample, this clonotype was seen many times. The CDR3 here is CASSLVLANTGELFF. CDR3 coding DNA: TGTGCCAGCAGCTTAGTACTCGCGAACACCGGGGAGCTGTTTTTT. The chain uses TRBV11-3 and TRBJ2-2; D gene unclear. V lost 1 base to trimming and J lost 0 bases, with 6 bases between them. This CDR3 contains 15 residues. CDR1 is SGHNT, CDR2 YENEEA, per germline.

This clonotype was seen ten or more times. The chain carries TRBV4-2 and TRBJ1-1, with D unresolved. Germline V gives CDR1 LGHNA, CDR2 YNFKEQ. The CDR3 covers 13 residues. Trimming cost V 1 base and J 2 bases, with 5 bases left between them. The CDR3 loop reads CASSQVTNTEAFF. In DNA, the CDR3 is TGTGCCAGCAGCCAAGTGACTAACACTGAAGCTTTCTTT.

This chain connects TRBV28 to TRBJ2-1; TRBD2 matches 7 bases. The CDR3 is 15 amino acids. Germline CDR1 reads MDHEN; CDR2 reads SYDVKM. Unmatched junction bases numbered 7, after V lost 6 bases and J lost 2 bases. The CDR3 nucleotides read TGTGCCAGCAGGGGGATGGGGGGGACCTACAATGAGCAGTTCTTC. It encodes CASRGMGGTYNEQFF.

This clonotype showed up just a few times. The chain joins TRBV20-1 to TRBJ2-3; D gene unclear. The germline V gene encodes CDR1 DFQATT and CDR2 SNEGSKA (reference sequence). The CDR3 runs to 17 residues. V was pared by 1 base and J by 0 bases, with 17 bases between. CDR3 DNA sequence: TGCAGTGCTAGAGGTTATGGCCGGTCACTTAGCACAGATACGCAGTATTTT. The encoded protein is CSARGYGRSLSTDTQYF.

The chain uses TRBV15 and TRBJ1-6; D might be TRBD1 (5 bases). This CDR3 contains 16 residues. Germline V CDR1 and CDR2: LNHNV, YYDKDF (reference sequence). Trimming took off 5 bases at V and 2 bases at J, with 13 bases between the two ends. The CDR3 spells CATSPVGATYNSPLHF. For the CDR3, the DNA is TGTGCCACCAGCCCCGTAGGGGCCACCTATAATTCACCCCTCCACTTT. The entire variable domain, with the rest obtained from reference TRBV15 and TRBJ1-6, is as follows: DAMVIQNPRYQVTQFGKPVTLSCSQTLNHNVMYWYQQKSSQAPKLLFHYYDKDFNNEADTPDNFQSRRPNTSFCFLDIRSPGLGDTAMYLCATSPVGATYNSPLHFGNGTRLTVT.

This clonotype came up many times. The chain employs TRBV18 and TRBJ2-1; 7 nucleotides agree with TRBD2. Germline-derived CDR1 and CDR2 are KGHSH and LQKENI. This CDR3 spans 16 amino acids. The trim removed 6 bases at V and 4 bases at J, leaving 12 bases unmatched. In DNA form, the CDR3 reads TGTGCCAGCTCCCTAACGGATCCGGGACTATACAATGAGCAGTTCTTC. This codes for CASSLTDPGLYNEQFF.

This clonotype was recorded many times. The chain is built from TRBV3-1 and TRBJ2-7; 7 positions agree with TRBD2. The CDR3 loop spans 15 amino acids. The germline gives CDR1 LGHDT, CDR2 YNNKEL (reference sequence). The V gene end was trimmed by 5 bases and the J gene end by 2 bases; junction bases not matched to a gene: 9. CDR3 protein: CASSSEASGAYEQYF. CDR3 nucleotide sequence: TGTGCCAGCAGCAGCGAGGCTAGCGGCGCCTACGAGCAGTACTTC.

The chain uses TRBV19 and TRBJ2-2; the match to TRBD2 covers 10 bases. Germline V gene sequence: CDR1 LNHDA, CDR2 SQIVND (reference sequence). This CDR3 is built from 20 residues. J lost 5 bases, V lost 6 bases, and 21 bases had no gene match. The DNA of the CDR3 is TGTGCCAGTAGCCCCCTCGCCGGACTAGCGGAAGGGCCGGGGACCGGGGAGCTGTTTTTT. This translates into CASSPLAGLAEGPGTGELFF.

The chain carries TRBV5-1 and TRBJ2-5, with a tentative D call TRBD2 (5 bases). The CDR3 is made up of 14 amino acids. V dropped 0 bases and J dropped 3 bases, with 9 bases sitting between them. Looked up from germline, CDR1 is SGHRS and CDR2 is YFSETQ. CDR3 residues: CASSLVATKETQYF. The CDR3, as DNA: TGCGCCAGCAGCTTGGTAGCGACAAAAGAGACCCAGTACTTC.

At least ten counts were recorded for this clonotype. The rearrangement uses TRBV2 and TRBJ2-6, with unresolved D. There are 12 residues in the CDR3. CDR1 SNHLY and CDR2 FYNNEI come from the germline V gene. V was trimmed by 6 bases and J by 2 bases, leaving 2 bases between them. The CDR3 spells CASRAGANVLTF. In DNA, the CDR3 is TGTGCCAGCAGGGCTGGGGCCAACGTCCTGACTTTC.

The chain couples TRBV2 to TRBJ2-7; D is perhaps TRBD2 (6 bases). V was cut by 3 bases and J by 4 bases, with 13 bases left in between. CDR1 is SNHLY, CDR2 FYNNEI, per germline. The CDR3 totals 14 residues. CDR3 protein: CASSEGLLIYEQYF. CDR3 nucleotide sequence: TGTGCCAGCAGTGAGGGACTTCTAATTTACGAGCAGTACTTC.

At least ten counts were recorded for this clonotype. The rearrangement joins TRBV20-1 to TRBJ2-4; D may be TRBD2 (6 bases). The germline CDR1 and CDR2 sequences are DFQATT and SNEGSKA (reference sequence). V shed 7 bases and J shed 12 bases, with 22 bases lying between them. The CDR3 spans 13 residues. CDR3 region: CSGEDTVQRDQYF. As DNA, the CDR3 is TGCAGTGGGGAGGACACCGTCCAAAGAGATCAGTACTTC.

The rearrangement links TRBV7-3 to TRBJ2-5, with D uncertain. This CDR3 has 14 amino acids. The germline gives CDR1 SGHTA, CDR2 FQGTGA. V lost 6 bases and J lost 1, with 12 bases in between. This CDR3 reads CASRPPASQETQYF. CDR3 coding DNA: TGTGCCAGCAGACCCCCGGCGTCCCAAGAGACCCAGTACTTC.

V and J are TRBV6-2 or TRBV6-3 and TRBJ2-5, with 9 positions matching TRBD2. The ends lost 0 bases at V and 4 bases at J; junction bases unmatched: 3. Looked up from germline, CDR1 is MNHEY and CDR2 is SVGEGT. The CDR3 loop spans 15 amino acids. DNA for the CDR3: TGTGCCAGCAGTTACTCGGGACTAGCAGCAGAGACCCAGTACTTC. Its protein is CASSYSGLAAETQYF.

The rearrangement links TRBV6-1 to TRBJ2-6, with no clear D. There are 15 residues in the CDR3. Looked up from germline, CDR1 is MNHNS and CDR2 is SASEGT. V lost 8 bases and J lost 0, with 11 bases in between. The CDR3 spells CASLGGLSGANVLTF. The CDR3 DNA sequence: TGTGCCAGCCTTGGCGGCCTCTCTGGGGCCAACGTCCTGACTTTC.

The V and J genes are TRBV11-1 and TRBJ1-2, with 9 bases aligning to TRBD1. CDR1 is SGHAT and CDR2 is FQDESV in the germline V gene (reference sequence). The V segment lost 5 bases and the J segment 4 bases; nucleotides outside the gene matches: 8. The length of the CDR3 is 15 residues. The CDR3 region has the DNA TGTGCCAGCAGCCTGGGGACAGGGCAAAGCTATGGCTACACCTTC. This translates into CASSLGTGQSYGYTF. The full variable domain, in which reference TRBV11-1 and TRBJ1-2 provide the parts outside the CDR3, is EAEVAQSPRYKITEKSQAVAFWCDPISGHATLYWYRQILGQGPELLVQFQDESVVDDSQLPKDRFSAERLKGVDSTLKIQPAELGDSAMYLCASSLGTGQSYGYTFGSGTRLTVV.

This clonotype was observed many times. J is TRBJ2-3 and V is TRBV13; 9 nucleotides align to TRBD1. Germline V gene lookup returns CDR1 PRHDT and CDR2 FYEKMQ (reference sequence). V was clipped by 4 bases and J by 4 bases; unmatched bases: 3. This CDR3 is 14 amino acids long. CDR3 residues: CASSYRTGADTQYF. CDR3 nucleotides: TGTGCCAGCAGCTATCGGACAGGGGCAGATACGCAGTATTTT.

This clonotype was found many times. DNA for the CDR3: TGTGCCAGTAGCAAACAGGGGAACACTGAAGCTTTCTTT. Translating it yields CASSKQGNTEAFF. This rearrangement joins TRBV19 to TRBJ1-1, with D maybe TRBD1 (6 bases). V dropped 6 bases and J dropped 1 base, with 9 bases sitting between them. CDR3 size: 13 residues. Germline values: CDR1 LNHDA, CDR2 SQIVND (reference sequence).

This clonotype was detected many times. V and J are TRBV28 and TRBJ1-1, with D possibly being TRBD1 (6 bases). The CDR3 runs 13 residues. From germline, CDR1 is MDHEN and CDR2 SYDVKM. V shed 9 bases and J shed 1 base, with 12 bases lying between them. The CDR3 DNA reads as TGTGCCAGTGAGGGGGGGCCGAACACTGAAGCTTTCTTT. Its translation: CASEGGPNTEAFF.

This clonotype was seen many times. The J gene is TRBJ2-5, the V gene TRBV7-9; either TRBD1 or TRBD2 may supply D (6 bases each). CDR3 size: 15 residues. Trimming cost V 5 bases and J 5 bases, with 18 bases left between them. Germline V lookup: CDR1 SEHNR, CDR2 FQNEAQ (reference sequence). Written as DNA, the CDR3 is TGTGCCAGCAGCCCCCCCGGGCAGGGGAGGGAGACCCAGTACTTC. It encodes CASSPPGQGRETQYF. Using reference TRBV7-9 and TRBJ2-5 for the parts outside the CDR3, the full variable domain is DTGVSQNPRHKITKRGQNVTFRCDPISEHNRLYWYRQTLGQGPEFLTYFQNEAQLEKSRLLSDRFSAERPKGSFSTLEIQRTEQGDSAMYLCASSPPGQGRETQYFGPGTRLLVL.

The sample holds a few counts of this clonotype. J is TRBJ2-5 and V is TRBV7-8; 8 nucleotides line up with TRBD1. V was clipped by 0 bases and J by 5 bases; unmatched bases: 17. This CDR3 spans 19 amino acids. Germline values: CDR1 SGHVS, CDR2 FQNEAQ. In DNA, the CDR3 is TGTGCCAGCAGCTTAGCTAGTATTTTGTCAGGGGGCATGTGGGAGACCCAGTACTTC. Translated: CASSLASILSGGMWETQYF.

This clonotype was detected many times. The chain employs TRBV20-1 and TRBJ2-3; possibly TRBD1 for D (6 bases). The V end was cut by 7 bases, the J end by 1 base, with 15 bases between. CDR1 and CDR2 from the germline V gene are DFQATT and SNEGSKA (reference sequence). This CDR3 comprises 14 residues. CDR3 region: CSVSYRQGTDTQYF. In DNA, the CDR3 is TGCAGTGTCTCTTACAGACAGGGCACAGATACGCAGTATTTT.